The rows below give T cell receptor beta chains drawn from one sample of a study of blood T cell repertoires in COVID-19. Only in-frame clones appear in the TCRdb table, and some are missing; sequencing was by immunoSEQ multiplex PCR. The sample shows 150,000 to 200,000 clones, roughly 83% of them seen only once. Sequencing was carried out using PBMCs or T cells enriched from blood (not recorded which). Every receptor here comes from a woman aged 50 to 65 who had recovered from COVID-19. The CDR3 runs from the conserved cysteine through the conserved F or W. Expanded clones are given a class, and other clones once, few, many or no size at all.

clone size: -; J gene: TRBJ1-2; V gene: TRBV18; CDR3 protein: CASSPGGANYGYTF
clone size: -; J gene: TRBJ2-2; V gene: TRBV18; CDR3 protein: CASSPSSNPGQGSSTGELFF
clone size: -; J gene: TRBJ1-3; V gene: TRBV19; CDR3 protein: CASSPGRAGNTIYF
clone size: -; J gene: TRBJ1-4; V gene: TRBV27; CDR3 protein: CASSPRDSSRRRKLFF
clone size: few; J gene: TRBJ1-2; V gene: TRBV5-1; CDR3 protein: CASSLDRGGYGYTF
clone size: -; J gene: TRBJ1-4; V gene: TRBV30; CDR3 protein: CAWIRGQGNEKLFF
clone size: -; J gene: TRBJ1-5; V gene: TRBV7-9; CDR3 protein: CASSRQGGQPQHF
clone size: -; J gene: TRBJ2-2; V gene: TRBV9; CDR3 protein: CASSPITLGLAGVDTGELFF
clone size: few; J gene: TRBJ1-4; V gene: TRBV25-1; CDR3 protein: CASSQPGAGGGKLFF
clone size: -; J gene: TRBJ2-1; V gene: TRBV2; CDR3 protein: CASSEAATPTAPRGFF